These T cell receptor beta chains were read from a single sample in a study of blood T cell repertoires in COVID-19. Assay used: immunoSEQ multiplex PCR; TCRdb lists only in-frame clones, some missing. The data hold 99,000 or so clones, with about 80% observed a single time. Sequencing input: peripheral blood. These receptors came from a woman between 65 and 79 years old with acute or convalescent COVID-19. Both conserved end residues are part of each CDR3. Fields, in order: V gene, CDR3 protein.

>TRBV28
CASSLLTGVSNQPQHF
>TRBV11-2
CASSLVGSVGTQYF
>TRBV19
CARRERDKAFF
>TRBV5-1
CASSLGSSGQGSTEAFF
>TRBV30
CAWSAPTGEPFF
>TRBV30
CAWGSSGGTSYNEQFF
>TRBV6-5
CASKDRATEKLFF
>TRBV4-3
CASSQDDRGGETQYF
>TRBV18
CASSPNPGNQPQHF
>TRBV5-4
CASSTNTGLYEQYF
>TRBV6-5
CASSQFRGGNQPQHF
>TRBV6-5
CASTTGSSGNTIYF
>TRBV19
CASSMGTSGGDEQFF
>TRBV7-9
CASSLVTGAGSYEQYF
>TRBV6-1
CASSGGGSGGAAYNEQFF
>TRBV7-9
CASSLGGRKITEAFF
>TRBV13
CASRFGSEKLFF
>TRBV7-9
CASSLRTGRSYNEQFF
>TRBV7-2
CASSLVRARTGNTIYF
>TRBV5-1
CASSKTGAGYGYTF
>TRBV5-1
CASSPWEGLGIGYTF
>TRBV7-9
CASSLGGTVNEKLFF
>TRBV27
CASKGVAKNIQYF
>TRBV18
CASSPGGPYEQYF
>TRBV6-5
CASRSGTVFVYTF
>TRBV19
CASTAGGLSYNEQFF
>TRBV28
CASSGQGTYEAFF
>TRBV3-1/TRBV3-2
CASSYDRSAAGEAFF
>TRBV3-1/TRBV3-2
CASRMSGRAYNEQFF
>TRBV7-2
CASSPTGGHYNEQFF
>TRBV5-4
CASSLAPTGGNTEAFF
>TRBV5-1
CASSPNPTGTGGDEQYF
>TRBV15
CATSRDGVRGSETQYF
>TRBV5-1
CASSLAGQGKTGELFF
>TRBV15
CATSIGGGPNTEAFF
>TRBV7-2
CASSLAGGGKSPLHF
>TRBV5-4
CASSLGGTWNGAGELFF
>TRBV27
CASSFGQGGNQPQHF
>TRBV30
CAQGANYGYTF
>TRBV11-2
CASSLDSVYGYTF
>TRBV5-4
CASSLGGRDSNTEAFF
>TRBV19
CASSAGPGTGSDYGYTF
>TRBV5-4
CASRSGQKETQYF
>TRBV3-1/TRBV3-2
CASSQPLLGGDTQYF
>TRBV30
CAWGRQGSSYEQYF
>TRBV30
CACNNWGKVETQYF